This section outlines one T cell receptor (beta chain) sequence together with its context. Its antigen is unknown. The data derive from a study of cytomegalovirus exposure and HLA in healthy donors. The study's findings and limits: The study flagged 150 to 200 TCR beta chains as cytomegalovirus-associated.

Profiling relied on immunoSEQ multiplex PCR, and the TCRdb table lists in-frame clones only, not all of them. The sample lists more than 45,000 clones, roughly 94% occurring once. With 6 bases removed from V and 7 bases from J, the gap between germline ends came to 15 bases. Per germline, CDR1 MNHEY and CDR2 SVGAGI. This CDR3 has 13 amino acids. The chain has TRBV6-5 and TRBJ2-5; D is unresolved. Material: PBMCs. The TCR was taken from a man in his late teens or twenties in good health and CMV-seronegative. CDR3 region: CASSTRNTRTQYF. CDR3 DNA sequence: TGTGCCAGCAGCACCAGGAACACGAGGACCCAGTACTTC.